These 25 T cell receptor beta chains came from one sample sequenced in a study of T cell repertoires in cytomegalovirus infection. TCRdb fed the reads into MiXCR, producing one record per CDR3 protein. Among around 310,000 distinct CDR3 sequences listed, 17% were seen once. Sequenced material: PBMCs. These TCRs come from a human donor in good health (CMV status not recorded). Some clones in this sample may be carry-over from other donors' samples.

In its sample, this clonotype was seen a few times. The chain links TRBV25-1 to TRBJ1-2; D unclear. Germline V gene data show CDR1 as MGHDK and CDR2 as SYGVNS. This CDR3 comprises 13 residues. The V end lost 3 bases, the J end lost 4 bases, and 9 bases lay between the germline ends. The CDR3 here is CASSDSGLYGYTF. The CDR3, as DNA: TGTGCCAGCAGTGACTCAGGACTCTATGGCTACACCTTC.

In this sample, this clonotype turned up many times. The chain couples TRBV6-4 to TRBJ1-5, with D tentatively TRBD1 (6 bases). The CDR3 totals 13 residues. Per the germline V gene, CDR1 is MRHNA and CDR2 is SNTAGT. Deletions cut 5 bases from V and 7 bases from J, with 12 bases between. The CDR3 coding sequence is TGTGCCAGCAGTCCAGGGGTAGGGCAGCCCCAGCATTTT. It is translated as CASSPGVGQPQHF.

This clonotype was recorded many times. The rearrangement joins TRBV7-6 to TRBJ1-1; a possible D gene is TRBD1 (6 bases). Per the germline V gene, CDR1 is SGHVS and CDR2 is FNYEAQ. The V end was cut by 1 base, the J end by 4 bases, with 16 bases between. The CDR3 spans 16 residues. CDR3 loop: CASSLVGGGAGTEAFF. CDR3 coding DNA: TGTGCCAGCAGCTTAGTAGGGGGGGGCGCGGGCACTGAAGCTTTCTTT.

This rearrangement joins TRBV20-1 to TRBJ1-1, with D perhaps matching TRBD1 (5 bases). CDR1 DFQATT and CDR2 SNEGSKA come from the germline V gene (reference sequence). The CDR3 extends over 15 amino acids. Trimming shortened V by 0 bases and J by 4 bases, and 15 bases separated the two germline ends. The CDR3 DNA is TGCAGTGCTAGAGAGGGGGGGACTCATCGCACTGAAGCTTTCTTT. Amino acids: CSAREGGTHRTEAFF.

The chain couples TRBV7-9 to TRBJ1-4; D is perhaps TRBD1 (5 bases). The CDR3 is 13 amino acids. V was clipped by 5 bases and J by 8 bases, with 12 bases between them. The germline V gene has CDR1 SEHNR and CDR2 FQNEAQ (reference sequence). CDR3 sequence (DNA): TGTGCCAGCAGCCAGGTGGGGGGAGAAAAACTGTTTTTT. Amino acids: CASSQVGGEKLFF.

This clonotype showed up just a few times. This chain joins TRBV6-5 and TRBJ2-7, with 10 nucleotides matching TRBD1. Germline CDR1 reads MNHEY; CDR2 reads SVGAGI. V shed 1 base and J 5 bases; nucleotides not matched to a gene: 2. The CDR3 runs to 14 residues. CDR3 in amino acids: CASSYLGQGNEQYF. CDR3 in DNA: TGTGCCAGCAGTTACTTGGGACAGGGGAACGAGCAGTACTTC.

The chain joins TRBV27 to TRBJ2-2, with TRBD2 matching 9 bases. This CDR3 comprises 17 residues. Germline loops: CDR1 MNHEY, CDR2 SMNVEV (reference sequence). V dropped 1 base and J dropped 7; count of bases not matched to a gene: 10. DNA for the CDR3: TGTGCCAGCAGTTTATTGGGACTAGCCGATGGCGGCGGGGAGCTGTTTTTT. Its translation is CASSLLGLADGGGELFF.

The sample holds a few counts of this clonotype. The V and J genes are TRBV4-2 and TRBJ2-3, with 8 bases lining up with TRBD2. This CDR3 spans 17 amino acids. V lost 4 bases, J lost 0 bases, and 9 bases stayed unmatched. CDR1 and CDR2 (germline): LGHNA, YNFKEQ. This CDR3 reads CASSRTPGGGSTDTQYF. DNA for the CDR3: TGTGCCAGCAGCCGAACCCCTGGCGGGGGGAGCACAGATACGCAGTATTTT.

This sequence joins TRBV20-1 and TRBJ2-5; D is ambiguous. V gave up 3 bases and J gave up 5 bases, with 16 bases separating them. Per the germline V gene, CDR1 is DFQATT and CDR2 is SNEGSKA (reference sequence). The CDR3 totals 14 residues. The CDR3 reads CSARNTVRSETQYF. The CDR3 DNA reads TGCAGTGCTAGGAATACGGTCAGAAGCGAGACCCAGTACTTC.

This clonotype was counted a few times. The CDR3 here is CASSYGLGYTF. The CDR3 bases are TGTGCCAGCAGTTACGGGCTGGGCTACACCTTC. This sequence joins TRBV6-2 or TRBV6-3 and TRBJ1-2; D is ambiguous. Trimming shortened V by 2 bases and J by 8 bases, and 6 bases separated the two germline ends. Per germline, CDR1 MNHEY and CDR2 SVGEGT. The CDR3 runs 11 residues.

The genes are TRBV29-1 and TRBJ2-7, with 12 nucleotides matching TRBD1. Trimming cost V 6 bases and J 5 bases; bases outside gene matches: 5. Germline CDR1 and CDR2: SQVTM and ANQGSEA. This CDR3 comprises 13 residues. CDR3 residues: CSVPGQGADEQYF. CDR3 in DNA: TGCAGCGTCCCGGGACAGGGGGCGGACGAGCAGTACTTC.

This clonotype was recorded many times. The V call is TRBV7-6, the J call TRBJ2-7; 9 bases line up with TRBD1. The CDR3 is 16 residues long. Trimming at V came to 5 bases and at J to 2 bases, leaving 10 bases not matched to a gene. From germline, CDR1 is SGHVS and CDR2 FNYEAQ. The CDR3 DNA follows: TGTGCCAGCAGCCCCCGGCGGGACAGGGAAACCTACGAGCAGTACTTC. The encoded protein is CASSPRRDRETYEQYF.

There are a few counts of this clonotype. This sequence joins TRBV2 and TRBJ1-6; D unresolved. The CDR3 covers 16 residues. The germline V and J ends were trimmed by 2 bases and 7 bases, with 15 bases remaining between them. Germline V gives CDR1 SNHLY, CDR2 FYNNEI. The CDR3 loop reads CASSERTAGWNSPLHF. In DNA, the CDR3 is TGTGCCAGCAGTGAAAGGACGGCGGGATGGAATTCACCCCTCCACTTT.

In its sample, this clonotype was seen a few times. The CDR3 sequence: CASSPWKGRGYGYTF. Here the CDR3 DNA reads TGTGCCAGCAGTCCGTGGAAAGGTCGGGGATATGGCTACACCTTC. The V call is TRBV12-3 or TRBV12-4, the J call TRBJ1-2; D uncertain. This CDR3 is 15 amino acids long. V lost 5 bases to trimming and J lost 5 bases, with 18 bases between them.

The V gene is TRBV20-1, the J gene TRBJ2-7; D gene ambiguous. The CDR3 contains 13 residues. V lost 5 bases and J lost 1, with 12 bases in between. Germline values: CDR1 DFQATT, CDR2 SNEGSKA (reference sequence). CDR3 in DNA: TGCAGTGCTTTACAGTGGCCTTCCTACGAGCAGTACTTC. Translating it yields CSALQWPSYEQYF.

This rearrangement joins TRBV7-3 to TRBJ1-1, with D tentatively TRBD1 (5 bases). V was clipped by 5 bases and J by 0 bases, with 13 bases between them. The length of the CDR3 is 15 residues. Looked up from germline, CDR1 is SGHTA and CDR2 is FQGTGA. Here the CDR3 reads CASSPGDLLNTEAFF. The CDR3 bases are TGTGCCAGCAGCCCGGGGGACCTTCTGAACACTGAAGCTTTCTTT.

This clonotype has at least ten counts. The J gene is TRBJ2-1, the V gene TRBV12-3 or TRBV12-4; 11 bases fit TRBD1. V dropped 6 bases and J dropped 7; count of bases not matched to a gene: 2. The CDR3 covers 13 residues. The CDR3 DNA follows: TGTGCCAGCAGAGGGACAGGGGGGAATGAGCAGTTCTTC. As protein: CASRGTGGNEQFF.

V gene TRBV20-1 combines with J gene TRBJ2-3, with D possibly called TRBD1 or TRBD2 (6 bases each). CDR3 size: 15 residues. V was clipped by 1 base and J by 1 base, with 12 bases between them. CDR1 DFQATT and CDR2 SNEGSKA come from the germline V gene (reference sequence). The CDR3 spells CSARGIGGRTDTQYF. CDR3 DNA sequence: TGCAGTGCTAGAGGTATCGGGGGCCGCACAGATACGCAGTATTTT.

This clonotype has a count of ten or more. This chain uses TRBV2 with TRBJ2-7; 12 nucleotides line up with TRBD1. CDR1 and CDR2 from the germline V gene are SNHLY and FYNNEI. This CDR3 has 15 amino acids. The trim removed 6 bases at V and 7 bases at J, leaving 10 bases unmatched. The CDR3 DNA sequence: TGTGCCAGCAGGGAGCCGGGACAGGGGGCGAGGGAGCAGTACTTC. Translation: CASREPGQGAREQYF.

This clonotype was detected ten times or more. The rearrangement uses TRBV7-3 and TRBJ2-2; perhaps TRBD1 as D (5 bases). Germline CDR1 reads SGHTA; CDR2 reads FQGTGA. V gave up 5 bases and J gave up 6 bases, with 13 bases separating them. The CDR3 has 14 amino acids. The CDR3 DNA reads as TGTGCCAGCAGCCCCAGCAGGGTCCCCGGGGAGCTGTTTTTT. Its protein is CASSPSRVPGELFF.

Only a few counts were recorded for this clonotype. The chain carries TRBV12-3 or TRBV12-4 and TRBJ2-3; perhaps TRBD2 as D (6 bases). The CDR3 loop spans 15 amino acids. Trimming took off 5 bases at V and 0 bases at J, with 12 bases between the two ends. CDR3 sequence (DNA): TGTGCCAGCAGTCGGCGGGATACTAGCACAGATACGCAGTATTTT. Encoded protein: CASSRRDTSTDTQYF.

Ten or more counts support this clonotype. The CDR3 coding sequence is TGTGCCAGCAAATCAGGGGCAGCAGGAAACACCATATATTTT. Translation: CASKSGAAGNTIYF. The rearrangement joins TRBV6-5 to TRBJ1-3, with TRBD1 as a possible D gene (6 bases). Trimming removed 7 bases at V and 4 bases at J, with 14 bases between. This CDR3 comprises 14 residues. Germline V gives CDR1 MNHEY, CDR2 SVGAGI.

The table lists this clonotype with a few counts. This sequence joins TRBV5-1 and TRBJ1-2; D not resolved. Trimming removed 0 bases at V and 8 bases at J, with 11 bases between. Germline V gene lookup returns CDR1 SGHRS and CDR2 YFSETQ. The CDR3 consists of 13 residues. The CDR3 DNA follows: TGCGCCAGCAGCTTGGAGTATGACGCGGGCTACACCTTC. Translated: CASSLEYDAGYTF.

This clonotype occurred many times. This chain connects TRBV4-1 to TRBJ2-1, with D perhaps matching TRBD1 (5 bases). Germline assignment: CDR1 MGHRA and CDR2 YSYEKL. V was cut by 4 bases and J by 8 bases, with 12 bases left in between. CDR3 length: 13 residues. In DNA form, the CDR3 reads TGCGCCAGCAGCCCACATCAGGGCGATGAGCAGTTCTTC. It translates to CASSPHQGDEQFF.

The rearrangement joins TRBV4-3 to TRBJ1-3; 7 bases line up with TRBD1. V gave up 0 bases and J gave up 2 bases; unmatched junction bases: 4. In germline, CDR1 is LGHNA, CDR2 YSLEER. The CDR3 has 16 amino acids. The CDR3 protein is CASSQDNRGAGNTIYF. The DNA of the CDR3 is TGCGCCAGCAGCCAAGATAACAGGGGCGCTGGAAACACCATATATTTT.